This is a list of T cell receptor beta chains from one sample in a study of T-cell memory formation after mild COVID-19. TCRdb re-derived calls from the 5' RACE reads in MiXCR, one entry per CDR3 protein. The repertoire holds 90,000 to 120,000 distinct CDR3 sequences, with 13% to 15% as singletons. The sequenced sample was PBMCs or a T cell subset sorted from them (not recorded which). The receptors come from a young man who had mild COVID-19 (a few samples of this study predate the infection). Cell type and time point are not known. Both conserved end residues are part of each CDR3. A clone size is listed for some rows: how often the clone was seen (once, few, many), or a class if it is expanded.

>few|TRBV7-9|TRBJ2-7
CASSPRTSGGPGPSYEQYF
>.|TRBV3-1|TRBJ2-7
CASSQGGTNNAEQYF
>few|TRBV3-1|TRBJ2-1
CASSQDRFVREHNEQFF
>.|TRBV6-5|TRBJ2-5
CASSSEITETQYF
>.|TRBV6-5|TRBJ2-3
CASSYNGVESAQYF
>.|TRBV5-6|TRBJ1-3
CASSPSRASGNTIYF
>.|TRBV7-9|TRBJ1-5
CASSFTDSNQPQHF
>.|TRBV12-3/TRBV12-4|TRBJ1-5
CASTPRGSNQPQHF
>few|TRBV6-5|TRBJ1-1
CASSYASGTEAFF
>.|TRBV30|TRBJ1-4
CAWSVGNEKLFF
>.|TRBV4-2|TRBJ1-1
CASSPRGGNTEAFF
>many|TRBV12-3/TRBV12-4|TRBJ2-2
CASSSSFGELFF
>few|TRBV6-4|TRBJ2-3
CASSDQGSSTDTQYF
>.|TRBV7-2|TRBJ1-4
CASSFRQGASEKLFF
>.|TRBV27|TRBJ2-2
CASSFSRGVVGELFF
>.|TRBV7-7|TRBJ2-1
CASSSLAGGPRNEQFF
>.|TRBV5-1|TRBJ2-3
CASSLFGSSTDTQYF
>.|TRBV20-1|TRBJ2-2
CSVPSTGIPNTGELFF
>.|TRBV12-3/TRBV12-4|TRBJ2-5
CASSLTGLGETQYF
>.|TRBV4-1|TRBJ1-2
CASSESDSDYGYTF
>.|TRBV4-3|TRBJ2-3
CASSQDWRVARTDTQYF
>.|TRBV20-1|TRBJ2-3
CSARDLESRTDTQYF
>.|TRBV27|TRBJ2-1
CASSLGGYEGNEQFF
>.|TRBV4-1|TRBJ2-7
CASSKQTGVSYEQYF
>many|TRBV5-1|TRBJ2-7
CASSSEGSSYEQYF
>few|TRBV4-1|TRBJ2-7
CASSQDGPLSSYEQYF
>few|TRBV18|TRBJ2-1
CASSPGGGQDNEQFF
>.|TRBV6-5|TRBJ2-3
CASSTGTSSPDTQYF
>few|TRBV4-1|TRBJ1-1
CASSQVSGMTEAFF
>.|TRBV3-1|TRBJ2-7
CASSLDWGSYEQYF
>few|TRBV11-2|TRBJ2-2
CASSLWNPYTGELFF
>.|TRBV6-6|TRBJ1-3
CASSEGRRGRNTIYF
>.|TRBV11-3|TRBJ2-1
CASSYGLAGGPYNEQFF
>.|TRBV10-3|TRBJ1-1
CAISETPQDTEAFF
>few|TRBV6-5|TRBJ1-1
CASSYSKGTGGTEAFF
>many|TRBV4-3|TRBJ1-1
CASSRLSGGAEAFF
>.|TRBV6-2/TRBV6-3|TRBJ1-6
CASTGTANSPLHF
>.|TRBV5-6|TRBJ2-1
CASSLGVQVSSYNEQFF
>few|TRBV9|TRBJ1-1
CASSVGDTEAFF
>few|TRBV20-1|TRBJ2-7
CSAGLRGHEQYF
>.|TRBV4-2|TRBJ1-2
CASSQVRDWENYGYTF
>few|TRBV7-9|TRBJ1-5
CASSLGSQPQHF
>.|TRBV4-1|TRBJ1-1
CASSQDGGTLNTEAFF
>.|TRBV6-5|TRBJ2-3
CATSQQIRNTDTQYF
>few|TRBV5-8|TRBJ2-1
CASSYTPISGGANEQFF
>.|TRBV6-2/TRBV6-3|TRBJ2-1
CASSSSGYSSYNEQFF
>few|TRBV12-5|TRBJ2-7
CASAETGGTYEQYF